What follows are 23 T cell receptor beta chains derived from one specimen sequenced in a study of vaccination and CD4 T cells after COVID-19. Regarding treatment: approximately 11-day PBMC culture with coronavirus spike peptide pools or control peptides (ViraFEST assay). Their specific antigens are unknown. The assay that was used to sequence DNA from cultured CD4+ T cells was the Oncomine TCR Beta short-read assay. TCRdb passed the PCR reads through MiXCR, listing each CDR3 protein once. The profile shows around 4,400 distinct CDR3 sequences, roughly 19% of them singletons. The sequencing sample was made of CD4+ T cells from blood, cultured in vitro. The receptors were sampled from a human donor who had recovered from COVID-19.

This clonotype was picked up a small number of times. The chain employs TRBV7-8 and TRBJ2-3; TRBD1 matches at 7 bases. J was trimmed by 2 bases and V by 1 base; bases with no gene match: 6. The V gene's germline CDR1 is SGHVS and CDR2 FQNEAQ. This CDR3 is built from 16 residues. The CDR3 sequence: CASSLVWDSPTDTQYF. The CDR3 DNA follows: TGTGCCAGCAGCTTAGTTTGGGACAGCCCCACAGATACGCAGTATTTT.

The gene calls are TRBV27 and TRBJ1-6; D perhaps matches TRBD1 (5 bases). Trimming left V 4 bases short and J 7 bases short, with 14 bases between. The germline V gene encodes CDR1 MNHEY and CDR2 SMNVEV (reference sequence). The CDR3 is 15 amino acids. The CDR3 DNA is TGTGCCAGCAGTTCCCGGCTGCCAGGGAATTCACCCCTCCACTTT. This sequence encodes CASSSRLPGNSPLHF.

This clonotype is categorized as medium-sized. CDR3 DNA sequence: TGTGCCAGCAGCTTAGCGGGCCGTAACACCGGGGAGCTGTTTTTT. Its translation is CASSLAGRNTGELFF. The J gene is TRBJ2-2, the V gene TRBV7-8; D remains unclear. CDR1 and CDR2 from the germline V gene are SGHVS and FQNEAQ. Trimming pared 0 bases from V and 2 bases from J, leaving 7 bases between. This CDR3 is built from 15 residues.

For this clonotype: A much larger clone lies one base from this, so it may be a read error. This chain links TRBV30 with TRBJ1-2, with a weak D call TRBD1 (6 bases). The CDR3 contains 15 residues. Germline V CDR1 and CDR2: GTSNPN, SVGIG (reference sequence). The V end lost 0 bases, the J end lost 4 bases, and 15 bases lay between the germline ends. The CDR3, as DNA: TGTGCCTGGAGTGTACCAACAGGGAGCTCCTATGGCTACACCTTC. Translating gives CAWSVPTGSSYGYTF. Full variable domain (remainder filled in from reference TRBV30 and TRBJ1-2): SQTIHQWPATLVQPVGSPLSLECTVEGTSNPNLYWYRQAAGRGLQLLFYSVGIGQISSEVPQNLSASRPQDRQFILSSKKLLLSDSGFYLCAWSVPTGSSYGYTFGSGTRLTVV.

In its sample, this clonotype was seen a few times. The chain joins TRBV10-3 to TRBJ1-5; 9 bases agree with TRBD1. V was pared by 0 bases and J by 1 base, with 16 bases of the junction left unmatched. The CDR3 spans 21 residues. Germline V lookup: CDR1 ENHRY, CDR2 SYGVKD. The CDR3 spells CAISESPVGQGKFASNQPQHF. CDR3 sequence (DNA): TGTGCCATCAGTGAGTCTCCGGTCGGACAGGGGAAGTTTGCGAGCAATCAGCCCCAGCATTTT.

This clonotype was detected only a few times. V usage is TRBV12-3 or TRBV12-4 and J usage is TRBJ1-5; the D gene is possibly TRBD1 (6 bases). The CDR3 loop spans 15 amino acids. Trimming cost V 4 bases and J 8 bases, with 18 bases left between them. The CDR3 DNA sequence: TGTGCCAGCAGTTCGTACAGGGCCTTAGAAGAGCCCCAGCATTTT. It translates to CASSSYRALEEPQHF.

The chain uses TRBV6-1 and TRBJ2-3, with D hard to call. The V end was cut by 5 bases, the J end by 5 bases, with 17 bases between. From germline, CDR1 is MNHNS and CDR2 SASEGT. The CDR3 has 15 amino acids. CDR3 nucleotides: TGTGCCAGCAGTCCAAAATCTGGGCTCCGAGATACGCAGTATTTT. This sequence encodes CASSPKSGLRDTQYF.

This clonotype was recorded a few times. V gene TRBV4-2 combines with J gene TRBJ1-3; the match to TRBD1 covers 7 bases. This CDR3 region has 18 residues. Trimming removed 4 bases from V and 1 base from J; junction bases left unmatched: 13. Germline CDR1 is LGHNA and CDR2 is YNFKEQ. The CDR3 coding sequence is TGTGCCAGCAGCCGAGATACTCCGACAGGGTGGTCTGGAAACACCATATATTTT. It specifies CASSRDTPTGWSGNTIYF.

The CDR3 DNA is TGTGCCAGCAGCCCGCTTGGAACAGGGGTGTACGAGCAGTACTTC. It codes for CASSPLGTGVYEQYF. The chain has TRBV3-1 and TRBJ2-7; 7 bases agree with TRBD1. CDR3 length: 15 amino acids. J lost 4 bases, V lost 4 bases, and 10 bases had no gene match. In germline, CDR1 is LGHDT, CDR2 YNNKEL (reference sequence).

This clonotype rates as large. The genes are TRBV6-1 and TRBJ2-2; the D gene is possibly TRBD1 (5 bases). The germline gives CDR1 MNHNS, CDR2 SASEGT. This CDR3 contains 15 residues. Trimming removed 6 bases from V and 4 bases from J, with 15 bases in between. CDR3 DNA: TGTGCCAGCAGCAAAGGTCAGGGCCGCACCGGGGAGCTGTTTTTT. Amino acid sequence: CASSKGQGRTGELFF.

The J gene is TRBJ2-7, the V gene TRBV30; 7 bases align to TRBD1. The CDR3 sequence is 14 residues long. V lost 8 bases and J lost 3; bases outside the gene matches: 13. Germline CDR1 is GTSNPN and CDR2 is SVGIG (reference sequence). In DNA, the CDR3 is TGTGCCAGGGTGTCCGGGACAGTTTTCTACGAGCAGTACTTC. It translates to CARVSGTVFYEQYF.

The V call is TRBV20-1, the J call TRBJ2-5; D ambiguous. V was trimmed by 2 bases and J by 2 bases, leaving 12 bases between them. The CDR3 has 14 amino acids. Germline V gene lookup returns CDR1 DFQATT and CDR2 SNEGSKA (reference sequence). The CDR3 region is CSARSDGIQETQYF. The CDR3 DNA follows: TGCAGTGCTAGATCCGACGGAATTCAAGAGACCCAGTACTTC.

This clonotype was recorded a few times. The rearrangement uses TRBV4-1 and TRBJ2-5, with 13 bases matching TRBD2. CDR3 length equals 17 residues. The V segment lost 3 bases and the J segment 2 bases; nucleotides outside the gene matches: 6. Germline-derived CDR1 and CDR2 are MGHRA and YSYEKL. CDR3 residues: CASSHTSGGAVQETQYF. Written as DNA, the CDR3 is TGCGCCAGCAGCCACACTAGCGGGGGGGCTGTACAAGAGACCCAGTACTTC.

In its sample, this clonotype is medium-sized (0.01 to 0.1%). The chain employs TRBV27 and TRBJ1-4; TRBD1 is a possible D gene (6 bases). Germline V lookup: CDR1 MNHEY, CDR2 SMNVEV (reference sequence). The CDR3 is 14 residues long. V was pared by 9 bases and J by 3 bases, with 14 bases between. In nucleotides, the CDR3 is TGTGCCAGTAGCTCCAGGGGATCTAATGAAAAACTGTTTTTT. This translates into CASSSRGSNEKLFF. The variable domain in full, with the rest retrieved from reference TRBV27 and TRBJ1-4, is EAQVTQNPRYLITVTGKKLTVTCSQNMNHEYMSWYRQDPGLGLRQIYYSMNVEVTDKGDVPEGYKVSRKEKRNFPLILESPSPNQTSLYFCASSSRGSNEKLFFGSGTQLSVL.

The rearrangement links TRBV30 to TRBJ2-1; the D is unclear. In germline, CDR1 is GTSNPN, CDR2 SVGIG (reference sequence). The CDR3 is 14 amino acids. V gave up 1 base and J gave up 2 bases, with 9 bases separating them. In nucleotides, the CDR3 is TGTGCCTGGAGTGATAGACCAACCTACAATGAGCAGTTCTTC. Translated: CAWSDRPTYNEQFF.

This clonotype has only a few counts. V usage is TRBV12-3 or TRBV12-4 and J usage is TRBJ1-2, with a tentative D call TRBD1 (5 bases). The CDR3 totals 16 residues. Trimming removed 5 bases at V and 7 bases at J, with 23 bases between. The CDR3 reads CASSPLMESREGGYTF. The CDR3 DNA reads TGTGCCAGCAGTCCTCTTATGGAGTCCAGGGAGGGTGGCTACACCTTC.

This clonotype has a handful of counts. V is TRBV10-3 and J is TRBJ2-5; D gene uncertain. This CDR3 has 14 amino acids. The germline V gene has CDR1 ENHRY and CDR2 SYGVKD. Between the trimmed V and J ends, which lost 5 bases and 1 base, there was a span of 11 bases. CDR3 loop: CAISSDILQETQYF. In nucleotides, the CDR3 is TGTGCCATCAGTTCTGACATTCTCCAAGAGACCCAGTACTTC.

V gene TRBV10-3 combines with J gene TRBJ1-4; 8 nucleotides line up with TRBD1. The V segment lost 0 bases and the J segment 6 bases; nucleotides outside the gene matches: 9. The length of the CDR3 is 17 residues. Per germline, CDR1 ENHRY and CDR2 SYGVKD. CDR3 DNA sequence: TGTGCCATCAGTGAGTCGATTAAAGGACAGGGAGATGAAAAACTGTTTTTT. Residues: CAISESIKGQGDEKLFF.

The gene calls are TRBV7-6 and TRBJ2-5, with 10 bases matching TRBD2. The germline CDR1 and CDR2 sequences are SGHVS and FNYEAQ. The CDR3 has 15 residues. Trimming removed 1 base from V and 1 base from J; junction bases left unmatched: 0. The CDR3 loop reads CASSLGTSGQETQYF. The DNA of the CDR3 is TGTGCCAGCAGCTTAGGGACTAGCGGCCAAGAGACCCAGTACTTC.

This clonotype has a handful of counts. CDR3 region: CASSLQGLNSPLHF. In DNA form, the CDR3 reads TGTGCCAGCAGTCTTCAGGGTCTTAATTCACCCCTCCACTTT. This chain connects TRBV6-1 to TRBJ1-6, with D perhaps matching TRBD1 (5 bases). This CDR3 spans 14 amino acids. Per the germline V gene, CDR1 is MNHNS and CDR2 is SASEGT. V lost 5 bases to trimming and J lost 6 bases, with 11 bases between them.

The V call is TRBV10-2, the J call TRBJ1-1; TRBD1 matches at 10 bases. From germline, CDR1 is WSHSY and CDR2 SAAADI. The V and J ends lost 7 bases and 1 base, in that order; junction bases with no gene match: 9. CDR3 length: 16 residues. This CDR3 is CASIPGQGLANTEAFF. DNA for the CDR3: TGCGCCAGCATTCCGGGACAGGGGCTCGCGAACACTGAAGCTTTCTTT.

The rearrangement joins TRBV5-1 to TRBJ1-2, with D possibly being TRBD1 (5 bases). Germline V lookup: CDR1 SGHRS, CDR2 YFSETQ. V gave up 2 bases and J gave up 5 bases, with 10 bases separating them. CDR3 length: 13 residues. Here the CDR3 reads CASSFDSGYGYTF. CDR3 bases: TGCGCCAGCAGCTTCGACAGCGGGTATGGCTACACCTTC.

The table lists this clonotype with a few counts. This chain uses TRBV25-1 with TRBJ2-7; D is possibly TRBD2 (5 bases). The V end was cut by 3 bases, the J end by 2 bases, with 11 bases between. Germline V CDR1 and CDR2: MGHDK, SYGVNS. The CDR3 runs to 14 residues. The CDR3 bases are TGTGCCAGCAGTGATCCGGGATCAACCTACGAGCAGTACTTC. It yields the protein CASSDPGSTYEQYF.